The clone carrying this TCR beta chain has ten or more counts. The antigen is undetermined. The entry originates in a study of T-cell reconstitution after alpha-beta-depleted transplantation in children. V lost 2 bases to trimming and J lost 3 bases; unmatched junction nucleotides: 7. Germline V CDR1 and CDR2: DFQATT, SNEGSKA (reference sequence). This CDR3 is 14 amino acids long. Overall study findings and caveats: T-cell counts and diversity at one year following transplant were attributed mainly to newly produced T cells. About two months after transplant, alpha-beta T cells reportedly came from several hundred expanded graft clones.

Unique molecular identifiers were used to barcode this TCRbeta library. Via MiXCR, TCRdb re-called the PCR reads, giving one row per CDR3 protein. The sample has 6,500 to 10,000 distinct CDR3 sequences; 17% are singletons. Sequencing was performed on PBMCs, mostly from graft donor cells, taken 60 days after TCRalphabeta/CD19-depleted stem cell transplant. This rearrangement joins TRBV20-1 to TRBJ2-7, with 7 nucleotides matching TRBD1. The receptor was derived from a girl younger than two who had a stem cell transplant for combined immunodeficiency, so the T cells may come from the graft donor. As DNA, the CDR3 is TGCAGTGCTAGACCGGGACAGAGAGTCTACGAGCAGTACTTC. It specifies CSARPGQRVYEQYF.